This T cell receptor beta chain derives from a study of blood T cell repertoires in COVID-19. The CDR3 contains 14 residues. Germline CDR1 SGHRS, CDR2 YFSETQ. V lost 4 bases to trimming and J lost 3 bases, with 12 bases between them. Profiled with immunoSEQ multiplex PCR; TCRdb holds only in-frame clones, not every one. This table holds some 100,000 clones, about 83% found once. V usage is TRBV5-1 and J usage is TRBJ2-3; D is perhaps TRBD2 (6 bases). The sequence came from a man aged 70-80 years with acute or convalescent COVID-19. The source material was peripheral blood. The DNA for the CDR3 is TGCGCCAGCAGCCGGAGGGTTTCGACAGATACGCAGTATTTT. It yields the protein CASSRRVSTDTQYF.